What follows are 13 T cell receptor beta chains derived from one specimen sequenced in a study of shared T cell receptors in the human thymus. Using immunoSEQ multiplex PCR, the repertoire was profiled, and TCRdb retains in-frame clones only, with some absent. The data hold roughly 500,000 clones, with approximately 80% observed a single time. These data also formed part of another study, on human thymus T cells.

The sequenced material came from thymocytes. These TCRs come from a boy under two years old with a congenital heart defect.

The rearrangement links TRBV27 to TRBJ2-7; tentatively, D is TRBD1 (6 bases). This CDR3 has 16 amino acids. V lost 2 bases and J lost 2, with 16 bases in between. CDR1 and CDR2 from the germline V gene are MNHEY and SMNVEV (reference sequence). This chain's CDR3 is CASSLLGGLPPYEQYF. Written as DNA, the CDR3 is TGTGCCAGCAGTTTACTTGGGGGCCTCCCCCCCTACGAGCAGTACTTC.

As regards this clone: The sample contains more than one DNA sequence encoding this CDR3. J is TRBJ2-6 and V is TRBV19; the D gene is possibly TRBD2 (6 bases). V lost 5 bases and J lost 3, with 8 bases in between. Looked up from germline, CDR1 is LNHDA and CDR2 is SQIVND (reference sequence). This CDR3 comprises 14 residues. The chain's CDR3 is CASSPGSGANVLTF. CDR3 bases: TGTGCCAGTAGTCCCGGGAGTGGGGCCAACGTCCTGACTTTC. Complete variable domain (other parts from reference TRBV19 and TRBJ2-6): DGGITQSPKYLFRKEGQNVTLSCEQNLNHDAMYWYRQDPGQGLRLIYYSQIVNDFQKGDIAEGYSVSREKKESFPLTVTSAQKNPTAFYLCASSPGSGANVLTFGAGSRLTVL.

The chain couples TRBV7-9 to TRBJ1-2, with 7 positions matching TRBD1. The CDR3 runs 19 residues. Germline assignment: CDR1 SEHNR and CDR2 FQNEAQ (reference sequence). V shed 5 bases, J shed 1 base, and the junction held 19 bases outside the gene matches. CDR3 sequence reads: CASSPRTGSWLRFNYGYTF. CDR3 in DNA: TGTGCCAGCAGCCCCCGGACAGGAAGTTGGTTAAGGTTTAACTATGGCTACACCTTC. The whole variable domain, filled in from reference TRBV7-9 and TRBJ1-2, reads DTGVSQNPRHKITKRGQNVTFRCDPISEHNRLYWYRQTLGQGPEFLTYFQNEAQLEKSRLLSDRFSAERPKGSFSTLEIQRTEQGDSAMYLCASSPRTGSWLRFNYGYTFGSGTRLTVV.

The chain has TRBV5-4 and TRBJ2-7; D is perhaps TRBD2 (6 bases). Germline lookup yields CDR1 SGHNT and CDR2 YYREEE (reference sequence). CDR3 length: 16 residues. Trimming pared 1 base from V and 3 bases from J, leaving 17 bases between. CDR3 in amino acids: CASSLTSKGYLYEQYF. The CDR3 region has the DNA TGTGCCAGCAGCTTGACTAGCAAGGGGTATCTCTACGAGCAGTACTTC. The whole variable domain, remainder taken from reference TRBV5-4 and TRBJ2-7, is ETGVTQSPTHLIKTRGQQVTLRCSSQSGHNTVSWYQQALGQGPQFIFQYYREEENGRGNFPPRFSGLQFPNYSSELNVNALELDDSALYLCASSLTSKGYLYEQYFGPGTRLTVT.

This clone was seen just once. The gene calls are TRBV4-3 and TRBJ2-5; D is possibly TRBD2 (6 bases). The CDR3 consists of 13 residues. Germline-derived CDR1 and CDR2 are LGHNA and YSLEER. Between the trimmed V and J ends, which lost 0 bases and 5 bases, there was a span of 7 bases. In nucleotides, the CDR3 is TGCGCCAGCAGCCAAGATACTAGCGAGACCCAGTACTTC. It translates to CASSQDTSETQYF.

This rearrangement joins TRBV5-4 to TRBJ2-1; 12 nucleotides match TRBD2. V was pared by 3 bases and J by 6 bases, with 7 bases of the junction left unmatched. Germline V lookup: CDR1 SGHNT, CDR2 YYREEE (reference sequence). The CDR3 spans 16 residues. Here the CDR3 reads CASSYLAGGPSNEQFF. Here the CDR3 DNA reads TGTGCCAGCAGCTATCTAGCGGGAGGGCCGAGCAATGAGCAGTTCTTC.

The V call is TRBV15, the J call TRBJ2-7; D is possibly TRBD1 (6 bases). Trimming took off 0 bases at V and 0 bases at J, with 21 bases between the two ends. Germline V gene sequence: CDR1 LNHNV, CDR2 YYDKDF (reference sequence). The CDR3 sequence is 19 residues long. The CDR3 DNA reads TGTGCCACCAGCAGAGAACCGAAGACAGGCCCAACGAGCTCCTACGAGCAGTACTTC. It yields the protein CATSREPKTGPTSSYEQYF.

The table lists this clone with a few counts. The chain links TRBV7-2 to TRBJ2-7; 9 nucleotides line up with TRBD1. Germline values: CDR1 SGHTA, CDR2 FQGNSA. The CDR3 has 15 residues. The V and J ends lost 2 bases and 5 bases, in that order; junction bases with no gene match: 7. The CDR3 DNA follows: TGTGCCAGCAGCTTATCGGACAGGGGTCGGGACGAGCAGTACTTC. It encodes CASSLSDRGRDEQYF.

The CDR3 DNA reads TGTGCCACCAGCAGGCAAAAGCCTACAGGGAATGAAGCTTTCTTT. Its translation is CATSRQKPTGNEAFF. The chain links TRBV15 to TRBJ1-1, with D perhaps TRBD1 (6 bases). The germline CDR1 and CDR2 sequences are LNHNV and YYDKDF (reference sequence). CDR3 length: 15 amino acids. Trimming stripped 3 bases from V and 7 bases from J, with 18 bases between. The full variable domain, rest sourced from reference TRBV15 and TRBJ1-1, is DAMVIQNPRYQVTQFGKPVTLSCSQTLNHNVMYWYQQKSSQAPKLLFHYYDKDFNNEADTPDNFQSRRPNTSFCFLDIRSPGLGDTAMYLCATSRQKPTGNEAFFGQGTRLTVV.

The rearrangement links TRBV18 to TRBJ2-6; tentative D call: TRBD2 (5 bases). The CDR3 spans 17 residues. Germline CDR1 and CDR2: KGHSH and LQKENI. Between the trimmed V and J ends, which lost 0 bases and 0 bases, there was a span of 9 bases. CDR3 in DNA: TGTGCCAGCTCACCACCGTGGAGGAGCTCTGGGGCCAACGTCCTGACTTTC. Encoded protein: CASSPPWRSSGANVLTF.

This clone was detected once. CDR3 nucleotide sequence: TGCGCCAGCAGTCTTGGACTAGACAGTCAAGAGACCCAGTACTTC. This codes for CASSLGLDSQETQYF. This chain uses TRBV4-3 with TRBJ2-5; 7 bases agree with TRBD2. The CDR3 is 15 residues long. The germline V gene encodes CDR1 LGHNA and CDR2 YSLEER. Trimming at V came to 6 bases and at J to 2 bases, leaving 9 bases not matched to a gene.

The DNA of the CDR3 is TGTGCCAGCAGCCTCGGGTCCTGGGAGGTGAAAGCTTTCTTT. This gives the protein CASSLGSWEVKAFF. The rearrangement joins TRBV9 to TRBJ1-1; D ambiguous. From germline, CDR1 is SGDLS and CDR2 YYNGEE. Trimming left V 4 bases short and J 9 bases short, with 19 bases between. The CDR3 sequence is 14 residues long.

The chain carries TRBV29-1 and TRBJ2-3; 10 bases line up with TRBD1. In germline, CDR1 is SQVTM, CDR2 ANQGSEA. This CDR3 has 12 amino acids. V dropped 7 bases and J dropped 6; count of bases not matched to a gene: 4. CDR3 DNA: TGCAGCGACAGGGACAGGGGCGATACGCAGTATTTT. Its translation: CSDRDRGDTQYF.